This is a list of T cell receptor beta chains from one sample in a study of tumor and adjacent non-tumor tissue in lung cancer. One entry per CDR3 protein, called by TCRdb with MiXCR from the multiplex PCR reads. The top ten hold approximately 31% of the sample, which has 47,000 or so distinct CDR3 sequences, around 60% seen once. Sequencing was carried out using distant non-tumor lung tissue. The receptors here all came from a woman in her sixties or seventies with non-small cell lung cancer. CDR3s include the opening cysteine and the closing phenylalanine or tryptophan. Fields, in order: clone size, J gene, D gene, V gene, CDR3 protein, CDR3 DNA. The D gene is left open where the match is weak. Expanded clones are given a class, and other clones once, few, many or no size at all.

clone_size: NA; j_call: TRBJ1-3; d_call: NA; v_call: TRBV11-2; cdr3_aa: CANSLSLGGSGNTIYF; cdr3_nt: TGTGCCAACAGCTTAAGTCTTGGAGGTTCTGGAAACACCATATATTTT
clone_size: many; j_call: TRBJ1-2; d_call: NA; v_call: TRBV30; cdr3_aa: CACWPRSGNRDYGYTF; cdr3_nt: TGTGCCTGCTGGCCGAGGTCGGGAAACAGGGACTATGGCTACACCTTC
clone_size: NA; j_call: TRBJ1-1; d_call: NA; v_call: TRBV29-1; cdr3_aa: CSVSRDLNTEASF; cdr3_nt: TGCAGTGTTAGTAGAGACCTGAACACTGAAGCTTCCTTT
clone_size: NA; j_call: TRBJ2-2; d_call: NA; v_call: TRBV2; cdr3_aa: CASTSGDVAPGDLFF; cdr3_nt: TGTGCCAGCACTAGTGGCGATGTGGCGCCCGGGGACCTGTTCTTT
clone_size: NA; j_call: TRBJ1-4; d_call: NA; v_call: TRBV29-1; cdr3_aa: CSVGQRGTYEKLFF; cdr3_nt: TGCAGCGTCGGACAGCGTGGGACTTATGAAAAACTGTTTTTT
clone_size: many; j_call: TRBJ2-7; d_call: TRBD1; v_call: TRBV5-1; cdr3_aa: CASRDYRGSSYEQYF; cdr3_nt: TGCGCCAGCCGGGATTACAGGGGCAGCTCCTACGAGCAGTACTTC
clone_size: NA; j_call: TRBJ1-3; d_call: NA; v_call: TRBV29-1; cdr3_aa: CRVLWGANGDTIYF; cdr3_nt: TGCAGGGTTCTGTGGGGGGCGAATGGAGACACCATATATTTT
clone_size: NA; j_call: TRBJ2-1; d_call: NA; v_call: TRBV6-5; cdr3_aa: CASNYSGVSNEQFF; cdr3_nt: TGTGCCAGCAATTACTCGGGCGTATCCAATGAGCAGTTTTTC
clone_size: NA; j_call: TRBJ2-7; d_call: NA; v_call: TRBV29-1; cdr3_aa: CCVLDPGELYF; cdr3_nt: TGCTGCGTATTGGACCCGGGCGAGCTGTACTTC
clone_size: NA; j_call: TRBJ2-2; d_call: TRBD1; v_call: TRBV6-1; cdr3_aa: CASSGRGGRTTGELLF; cdr3_nt: TGTGCCAGCAGTGGAAGAGGGGGCCGGACCACCGGTGAGCTGCTTTTT
clone_size: once; j_call: TRBJ2-5; d_call: TRBD2; v_call: TRBV5-4; cdr3_aa: CASCLEGAGVDSFQETQYF; cdr3_nt: TGTGCCAGCTGCCTGGAGGGAGCGGGAGTAGACAGCTTCCAAGAGACCCAGTACTTC
clone_size: few; j_call: TRBJ1-1; d_call: TRBD1; v_call: TRBV5-1; cdr3_aa: CASSLFRDRGAEAFF; cdr3_nt: TGCGCCAGCAGCTTATTTCGGGACAGGGGCGCTGAAGCTTTCTTT
clone_size: NA; j_call: TRBJ2-7; d_call: NA; v_call: TRBV6-6; cdr3_aa: CASTLSWGSYEQYF; cdr3_nt: TGTGCCAGCACTCTTAGCTGGGGATCCTACGAGCAGTACTTC
clone_size: once; j_call: TRBJ2-3; d_call: TRBD2; v_call: TRBV11-3; cdr3_aa: CASSSGTSGSTDRQYF; cdr3_nt: TGTGCCAGCAGCAGCGGGACTAGCGGGAGTACAGATAGGCAGTATTTT
clone_size: many; j_call: TRBJ2-7; d_call: TRBD2; v_call: TRBV12-3/TRBV12-4; cdr3_aa: CASSLKAGPSYEQYF; cdr3_nt: TGTGCCAGCAGTTTAAAAGCGGGGCCCTCCTACGAGCAGTACTTC
clone_size: NA; j_call: TRBJ2-7; d_call: NA; v_call: TRBV29-1; cdr3_aa: CNVEGKSEQYF; cdr3_nt: TGCAACGTTGAAGGTAAATCCGAGCAGTACTTC
clone_size: few; j_call: TRBJ2-1; d_call: NA; v_call: TRBV11-1; cdr3_aa: CASSLAPADLYNGQFF; cdr3_nt: TGTGCCAGCAGCTTAGCCCCAGCGGACCTGTACAATGGGCAGTTCTTC
clone_size: many; j_call: TRBJ1-1; d_call: NA; v_call: TRBV7-9; cdr3_aa: CASSLDGGFLNTEAFF; cdr3_nt: TGTGCCAGCAGCTTGGACGGGGGCTTCCTGAACACTGAAGCTTTCTTT
clone_size: NA; j_call: TRBJ1-6; d_call: TRBD1; v_call: TRBV4-1; cdr3_aa: CASSQPLGQGALYSPIHF; cdr3_nt: TGCGCCAGCAGCCAACCTCTAGGACAGGGGGCTCTGTATTCACCCATCCACTTT
clone_size: many; j_call: TRBJ2-1; d_call: TRBD1; v_call: TRBV28; cdr3_aa: CASKLGTGPNEQFF; cdr3_nt: TGTGCCAGCAAGTTGGGGACAGGTCCCAATGAGCAGTTCTTC
clone_size: NA; j_call: TRBJ2-7; d_call: NA; v_call: TRBV4-2; cdr3_aa: CAISQERAPMLYEQYF; cdr3_nt: TGTGCAATCAGCCAAGAGCGTGCCCCAATGTTATACGAGCAGTACTTC
clone_size: many; j_call: TRBJ2-2; d_call: NA; v_call: TRBV12-3/TRBV12-4; cdr3_aa: CASSYVGANTGELFF; cdr3_nt: TGTGCCAGCAGCTACGTCGGAGCGAACACCGGGGAGCTGTTTTTT
clone_size: NA; j_call: TRBJ2-1; d_call: TRBD2; v_call: TRBV11-2; cdr3_aa: CASSRTSVTSGEQFF; cdr3_nt: TGTGCCAGCAGCAGGACATCCGTCACTAGCGGTGAGCAGTTCTTC
clone_size: few; j_call: TRBJ2-2; d_call: TRBD1; v_call: TRBV20-1; cdr3_aa: CSARDARQGASGELFF; cdr3_nt: TGCAGTGCTAGAGACGCCCGACAGGGGGCAAGCGGGGAGCTGTTTTTT
clone_size: NA; j_call: TRBJ2-1; d_call: NA; v_call: TRBV11-1; cdr3_aa: CASSLRVPPTGDNEQFF; cdr3_nt: TGTGCCAGCAGCTTAAGAGTCCCGCCGACAGGAGACAATGAGCAGTTCTTC
clone_size: NA; j_call: TRBJ1-5; d_call: NA; v_call: TRBV6-1; cdr3_aa: CVSNDRSNQPQHF; cdr3_nt: TGTGTCAGCAATGATCGCAGTAATCAGCCCCAGCATTTT